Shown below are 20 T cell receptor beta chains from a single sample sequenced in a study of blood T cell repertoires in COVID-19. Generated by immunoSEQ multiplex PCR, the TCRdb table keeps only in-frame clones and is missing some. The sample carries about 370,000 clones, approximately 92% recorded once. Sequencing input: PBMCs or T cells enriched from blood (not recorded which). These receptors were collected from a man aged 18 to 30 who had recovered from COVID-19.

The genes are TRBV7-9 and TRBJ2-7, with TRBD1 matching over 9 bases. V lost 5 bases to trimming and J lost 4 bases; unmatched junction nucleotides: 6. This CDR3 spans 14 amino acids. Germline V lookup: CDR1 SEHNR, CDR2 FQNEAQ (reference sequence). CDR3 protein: CASSTGQGTYEQYF. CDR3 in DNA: TGTGCCAGCAGCACCGGACAGGGGACATACGAGCAGTACTTC.

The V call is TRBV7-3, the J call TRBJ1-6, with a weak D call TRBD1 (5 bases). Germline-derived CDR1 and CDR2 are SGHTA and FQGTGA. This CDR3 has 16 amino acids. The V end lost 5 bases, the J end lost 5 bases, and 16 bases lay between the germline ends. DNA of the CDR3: TGTGCCAGCAGCCAATGGAGGGACGGCGATAATTCACCCCTCCACTTT. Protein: CASSQWRDGDNSPLHF.

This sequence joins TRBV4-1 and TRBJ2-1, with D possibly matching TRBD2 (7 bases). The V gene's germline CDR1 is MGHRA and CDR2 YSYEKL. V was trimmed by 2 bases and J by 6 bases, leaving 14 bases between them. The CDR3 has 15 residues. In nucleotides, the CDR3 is TGCGCCAGCAGCCAACGGGGGGCTATCCTCAATGAGCAGTTCTTC. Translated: CASSQRGAILNEQFF.

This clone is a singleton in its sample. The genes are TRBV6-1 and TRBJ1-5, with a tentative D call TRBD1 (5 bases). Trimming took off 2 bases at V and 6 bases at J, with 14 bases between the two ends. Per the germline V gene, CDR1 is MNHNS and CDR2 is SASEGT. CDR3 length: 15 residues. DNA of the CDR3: TGTGCCAGCAGTGAATTTGTTTCCGGGGGTCAGCCCCAGCATTTT. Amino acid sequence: CASSEFVSGGQPQHF.

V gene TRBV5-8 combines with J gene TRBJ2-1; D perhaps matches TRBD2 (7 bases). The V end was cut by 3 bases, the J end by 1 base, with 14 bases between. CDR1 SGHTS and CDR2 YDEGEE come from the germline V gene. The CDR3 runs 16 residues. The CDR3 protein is CASSSEGGPSYNEQFF. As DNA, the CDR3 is TGTGCCAGCAGCTCCGAGGGGGGGCCTTCCTACAATGAGCAGTTCTTC.

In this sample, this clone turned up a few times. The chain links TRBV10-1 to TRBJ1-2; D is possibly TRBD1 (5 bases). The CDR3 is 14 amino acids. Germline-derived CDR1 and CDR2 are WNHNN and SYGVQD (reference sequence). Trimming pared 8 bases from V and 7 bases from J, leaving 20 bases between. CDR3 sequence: CASSRITGYAGYTF. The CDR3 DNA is TGCGCCAGCTCCCGAATAACAGGATACGCTGGCTACACCTTC.

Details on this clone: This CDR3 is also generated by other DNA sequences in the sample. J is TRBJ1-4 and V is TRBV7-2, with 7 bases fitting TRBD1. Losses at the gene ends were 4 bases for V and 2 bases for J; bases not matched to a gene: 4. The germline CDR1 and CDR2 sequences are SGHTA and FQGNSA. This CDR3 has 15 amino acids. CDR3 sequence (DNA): TGTGCCAGCAGCTCGAGACAGGGCACTAATGAAAAACTGTTTTTT. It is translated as CASSSRQGTNEKLFF.

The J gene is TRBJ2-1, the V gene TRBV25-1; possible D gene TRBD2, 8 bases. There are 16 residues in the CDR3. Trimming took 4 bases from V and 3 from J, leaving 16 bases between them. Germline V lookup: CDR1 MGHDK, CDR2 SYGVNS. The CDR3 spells CASSGQGGRRYNEQFF. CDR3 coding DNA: TGTGCCAGCAGTGGACAGGGCGGGAGGCGCTACAATGAGCAGTTCTTC.

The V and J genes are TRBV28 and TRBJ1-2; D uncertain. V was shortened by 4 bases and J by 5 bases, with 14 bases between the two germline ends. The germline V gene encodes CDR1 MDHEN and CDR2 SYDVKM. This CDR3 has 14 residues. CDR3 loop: CASSYSMIWYGYTF. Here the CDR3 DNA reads TGTGCCAGCAGTTACTCGATGATTTGGTATGGCTACACCTTC.

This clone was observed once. CDR3 region: CASSVEGAVGGYTF. The CDR3 region has the DNA TGTGCCAGCAGCGTAGAGGGGGCCGTTGGGGGCTACACCTTC. This chain joins TRBV9 and TRBJ1-2, with 7 bases lining up with TRBD1. The CDR3 runs 14 residues. Per the germline V gene, CDR1 is SGDLS and CDR2 is YYNGEE. Losses at the gene ends were 0 bases for V and 8 bases for J; bases not matched to a gene: 7.

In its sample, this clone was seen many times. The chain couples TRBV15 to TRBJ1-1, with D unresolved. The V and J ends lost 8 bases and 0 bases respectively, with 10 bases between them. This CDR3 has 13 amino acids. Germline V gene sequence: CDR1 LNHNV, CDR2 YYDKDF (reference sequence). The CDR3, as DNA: TGTGCCACCCAACAGAACATGAACACTGAAGCTTTCTTT. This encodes CATQQNMNTEAFF.

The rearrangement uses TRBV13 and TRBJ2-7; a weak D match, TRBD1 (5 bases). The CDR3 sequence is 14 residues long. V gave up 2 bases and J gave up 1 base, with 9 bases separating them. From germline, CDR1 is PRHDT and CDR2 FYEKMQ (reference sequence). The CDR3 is CASSLLDTSYEQYF. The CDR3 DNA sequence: TGTGCCAGCAGCTTATTGGACACTTCCTACGAGCAGTACTTC.

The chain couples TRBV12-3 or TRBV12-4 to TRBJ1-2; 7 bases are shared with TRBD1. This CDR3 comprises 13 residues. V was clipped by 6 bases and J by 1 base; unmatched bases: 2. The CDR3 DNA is TGTGCCAGCAGCCAGGGGGATAACTATGGCTACACCTTC. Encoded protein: CASSQGDNYGYTF.

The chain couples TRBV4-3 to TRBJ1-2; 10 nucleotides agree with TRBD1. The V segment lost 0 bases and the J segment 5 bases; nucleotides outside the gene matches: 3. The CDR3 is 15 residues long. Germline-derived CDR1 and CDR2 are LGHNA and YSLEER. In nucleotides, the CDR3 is TGCGCCAGCAGCCAAGAGGGACAGGGGAGGTATGGCTACACCTTC. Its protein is CASSQEGQGRYGYTF.

CDR3 amino acids: CSVQRGLVAFF. CDR3 nucleotides: TGCAGCGTCCAAAGGGGGCTCGTAGCTTTCTTT. The chain recombines TRBV29-1 with TRBJ1-1; 7 bases match TRBD1. CDR1 is SQVTM, CDR2 ANQGSEA, per germline. Trimming took 6 bases from V and 10 from J; bases not matched to a gene: 8. This CDR3 is built from 11 residues.

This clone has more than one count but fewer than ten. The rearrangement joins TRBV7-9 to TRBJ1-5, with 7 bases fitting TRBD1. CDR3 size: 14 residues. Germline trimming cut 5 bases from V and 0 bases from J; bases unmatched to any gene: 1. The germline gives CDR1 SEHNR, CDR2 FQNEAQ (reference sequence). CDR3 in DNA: TGTGCCAGCAGCCAGGGGGGTAGCAATCAGCCCCAGCATTTT. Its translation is CASSQGGSNQPQHF.

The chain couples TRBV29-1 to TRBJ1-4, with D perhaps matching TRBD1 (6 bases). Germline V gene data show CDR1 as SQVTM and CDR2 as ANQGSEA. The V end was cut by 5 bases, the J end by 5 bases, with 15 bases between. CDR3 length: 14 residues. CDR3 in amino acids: CSVPTGNLNEKLFF. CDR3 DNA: TGCAGCGTTCCTACAGGGAACCTCAATGAAAAACTGTTTTTT.

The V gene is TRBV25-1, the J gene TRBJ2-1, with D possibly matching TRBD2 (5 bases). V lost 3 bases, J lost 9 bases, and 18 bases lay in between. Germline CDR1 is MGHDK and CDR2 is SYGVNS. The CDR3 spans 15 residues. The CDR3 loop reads CASSDIRASLSEQFF. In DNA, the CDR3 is TGTGCCAGCAGTGATATTAGGGCTAGCTTGAGTGAGCAGTTCTTC. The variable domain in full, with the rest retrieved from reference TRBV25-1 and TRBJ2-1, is EADIYQTPRYLVIGTGKKITLECSQTMGHDKMYWYQQDPGMELHLIHYSYGVNSTEKGDLSSESTVSRIRTEHFPLTLESARPSHTSQYLCASSDIRASLSEQFFGPGTRLTVL.

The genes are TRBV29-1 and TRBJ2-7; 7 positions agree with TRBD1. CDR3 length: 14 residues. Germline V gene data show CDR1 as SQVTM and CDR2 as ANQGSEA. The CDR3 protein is CSPGRDSSSYEQYF. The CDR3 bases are TGCAGTCCTGGCCGGGACAGCAGTTCCTACGAGCAGTACTTC.

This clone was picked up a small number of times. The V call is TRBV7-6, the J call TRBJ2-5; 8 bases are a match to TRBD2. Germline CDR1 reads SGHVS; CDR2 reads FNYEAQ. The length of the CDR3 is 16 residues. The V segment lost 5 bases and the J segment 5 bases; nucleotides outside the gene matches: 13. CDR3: CASSLNGDPGGETQYF. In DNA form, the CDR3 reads TGTGCCAGCAGCCTAAACGGGGACCCGGGAGGGGAGACCCAGTACTTC.